This T cell receptor (beta chain) is from a study of T cells in Graves' hyperthyroidism and ophthalmopathy. Authors of the study amplified TCR beta CDR3 regions from RNA transcripts. The TCR CDR3 was amplified in a first-round RT-PCR using the HTBI primer set. TCRdb reanalysed the multiplex PCR reads using MiXCR and keeps one entry per CDR3 protein. This sample has around 450,000 distinct CDR3 sequences; about an eighth occur once, and the top ten carry less than 6.5%. Findings and caveats of the study: Ophthalmopathy and stable hyperthyroidism were told apart by a 13 V-J model.

The study based diagnoses on clinical symptoms, serum thyroxine and TRAb, thyroid ultrasound and orbital computed tomography. Germline CDR1 ENHRY, CDR2 SYGVKD. This CDR3 has 14 amino acids. As regards this clonotype: Antigen unknown. One junction end disagrees with the germline gene, perhaps due to a read error.

This TCR derives from a woman aged 18-30 years with Graves' hyperthyroidism. Sequencing was carried out using blood. The gene calls are TRBV10-3 and TRBJ2-1, with TRBD1 matching 8 bases. The DNA of the CDR3 is TGTGCCATCGCCCCGGGACAGGTTTACAATGAGCAGCTCTTC. Translation: CAIAPGQVYNEQLF.